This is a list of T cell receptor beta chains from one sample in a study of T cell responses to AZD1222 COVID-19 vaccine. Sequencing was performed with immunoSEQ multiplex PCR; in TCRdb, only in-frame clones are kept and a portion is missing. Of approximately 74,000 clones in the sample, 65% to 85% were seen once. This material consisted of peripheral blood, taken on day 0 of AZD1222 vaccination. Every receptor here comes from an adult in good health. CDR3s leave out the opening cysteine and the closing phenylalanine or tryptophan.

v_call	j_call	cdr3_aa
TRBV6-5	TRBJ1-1	ASSLYRGQVNTEAF
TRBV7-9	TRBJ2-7	ASSTGGAEEQY
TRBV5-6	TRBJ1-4	ASSPRWGHEKLF
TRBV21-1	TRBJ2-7	ASRWTRRREQY
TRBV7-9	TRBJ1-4	ASSLAGGDFNEKLF
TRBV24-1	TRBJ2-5	ATSDLGCSTSGRIRETQY
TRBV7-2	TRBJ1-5	ASSFGQGVKAQH
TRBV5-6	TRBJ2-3	ASSFGRDSTDTQY
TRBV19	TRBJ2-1	ASSSRLAGGVNEQF
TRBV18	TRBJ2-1	ASSPRTSGGLNNEQF
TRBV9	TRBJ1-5	ASSAPPPSVDQPQH
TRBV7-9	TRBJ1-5	ASSLTTGDQPQH
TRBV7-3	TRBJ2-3	ASSLGPSGVADTQY
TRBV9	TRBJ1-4	ASNAYGGGEKLF